The subject of this entry is one T cell receptor beta chain. Its antigen is still unknown. No clone much larger than this one lies a single base away; base qualities are absent. For this chain, trimming is 1 base at the V end and 1 base at the J end, and the number of junction bases without a gene match is 2. CDR3 length: 16 amino acids, cysteine to phenylalanine. The read is trimmed to its CDR3 DNA, 48 bases read in frame from base 1. From a lookup of the germline V gene (reference sequence), CDR1 and CDR2 are LGHDT and YNNKEL. The sequencing machine was an Illumina NovaSeq 6000. TCRalpha and TCRbeta cDNA libraries were built by 5'RACE with constant-segment primers, adding sample barcodes and unique molecular identifiers. Trizol reagent was used to extract RNA from every sample. Libraries were amplified in two PCR steps, with a second sample barcode and Illumina TruSeq adapters added in the second step. Sequencing of libraries was performed on an Illumina NovaSeq with 2 x 150 bp paired-end reads. The source study handled its data this way. Demultiplexing of reads and collapsing into UMI-guided consensus sequences were performed with migec v1.2.7. With mixcr v2.1.11, UMI consensuses were aligned to TRA and TRB V and J templates and assembled into clonotypes. Expanded or contracted clonotypes were those called significant by both edgeR and NoisET, with noise models trained on biological replicates. For edgeR calls, the cutoffs were a false discovery rate-adjusted p below 0.01 and a log2 fold-change threshold of 1. As an exploratory analysis of dynamics, PCA with hierarchical clustering was applied to max-normalized trajectories of the 1000 most abundant clonotypes. Separately sequenced CD4+ and CD8+ repertoires were used to assign the CD4 or CD8 phenotype of responding clones. TCRdb handled the public reads itself, with Q25 trimming in fastp and clone calling in MiXCR, and kept productive beta chains. Entries are consolidated by CDR3 protein sequence, retaining the most common genes and DNA. Here the V and J calls rest on TCRdb's processing, not on the authors' analysis. The sample records 400,000 or so distinct CDR3 sequences, 15% to 20% of which are singletons. 7.5% to 10% of the sample is in the top ten clones.

This sample was included in a study of T-cell memory formation after mild COVID-19 (dated by TCRdb to the early 2020s). As for the study more broadly: TCR sequence clusters from the two donors were found to be largely donor specific. In a couple of donors, T-cell clones that expanded and contracted after mild COVID-19 were followed by sequencing TCRalpha and TCRbeta repertoires longitudinally. Two young, previously healthy adult volunteers made up the cohort, one male and one female.

Ficoll-Paque density gradient centrifugation was used to isolate PBMCs. Overall results and qualifications from the work: The study covered only two mild cases, and larger cohorts including severe cases with pre-infection samples were considered necessary. SARS-CoV-2 specificity of the second-wave clones peaking on day 37 was not confirmed. Contracting CD4+ clones were found mainly in CM and EM memory subsets, while CD8+ clones were enriched in EMRA. Balanced CD4/CD8 phenotypes were observed for clones contracting from day 15 to 85, whereas a bias towards CD4+ was observed for a second wave of clones expanding from day 15 to 37. Some responding clones were found in pre-infection memory, which suggests that pre-existing cross-reactive memory T cells took part in the SARS-CoV-2 response.

The chain couples TRBV3-1 to TRBJ2-2; a stretch of 8 junction bases matches TRBD2. Material for sequencing was PBMCs or a T cell subset sorted from them (not recorded which). The receptor's source is an adult woman who had mild COVID-19 (a few samples of this study predate the infection). The sample titles of this study are shuffled in the database, so cell type and time point are left out; the donor was told from shared clones. CDR3 protein: CASSQGGTRNTGELFF. The base sequence is TGTGCCAGCAGCCAAGGTGGGACTAGGAACACCGGGGAGCTGTTTTTT.